A selection of T cell receptor beta chains follows, all from one sample in a study of spatial heterogeneity in lung cancer. TCRdb redid the calling of the 5' RACE reads with MiXCR, one entry per CDR3 protein. The table shows 6,500 to 8,000 distinct CDR3 sequences, with 3.1% occurring only once. This specimen consisted of lung tumor tissue, obtained at surgery. Every receptor here comes from a male donor with early-stage non-small cell lung cancer. CDR3s include the opening cysteine and the closing phenylalanine or tryptophan. Fields, in order: J gene, CDR3 length, D gene, V gene, CDR3 protein. D genes are given only for firm matches.

j_call: TRBJ2-3; cdr3_length: 12; d_call: .; v_call: TRBV5-6; cdr3_aa: CASSLSTDTQYF
j_call: TRBJ2-5; cdr3_length: 17; d_call: TRBD1; v_call: TRBV13; cdr3_aa: CASSSDRGRKGGETQYF
j_call: TRBJ2-7; cdr3_length: 16; d_call: .; v_call: TRBV5-6; cdr3_aa: CASSLTRQGISYEQYF
j_call: TRBJ1-1; cdr3_length: 16; d_call: .; v_call: TRBV5-1; cdr3_aa: CASSLGIGAGDAEAFF
j_call: TRBJ2-7; cdr3_length: 14; d_call: .; v_call: TRBV10-1; cdr3_aa: CASSLDRCSYEQYF
j_call: TRBJ2-3; cdr3_length: 17; d_call: TRBD2; v_call: TRBV20-1; cdr3_aa: CSAREGGLAGGRGTQYF
j_call: TRBJ1-3; cdr3_length: 14; d_call: .; v_call: TRBV12-3/TRBV12-4; cdr3_aa: CASSPRGRGNTIYF
j_call: TRBJ2-3; cdr3_length: 14; d_call: TRBD1; v_call: TRBV29-1; cdr3_aa: CTYRQGASTDTQYF
j_call: TRBJ1-2; cdr3_length: 16; d_call: TRBD1; v_call: TRBV7-6; cdr3_aa: CASSSHENLGGDGYTF
j_call: TRBJ2-1; cdr3_length: 17; d_call: .; v_call: TRBV11-2; cdr3_aa: CASSLNQGLGSYNEQFF
j_call: TRBJ1-6; cdr3_length: 12; d_call: .; v_call: TRBV6-1; cdr3_aa: CTSGSYNSPLHF
j_call: TRBJ2-5; cdr3_length: 15; d_call: .; v_call: TRBV5-1; cdr3_aa: CASSPEDSRKETQYF
j_call: TRBJ2-7; cdr3_length: 14; d_call: TRBD1; v_call: TRBV5-1; cdr3_aa: CASSYLTGGNEQYF
j_call: TRBJ1-2; cdr3_length: 15; d_call: TRBD1; v_call: TRBV18; cdr3_aa: CASSPSLDREGGYTF
j_call: TRBJ1-1; cdr3_length: 14; d_call: .; v_call: TRBV5-1; cdr3_aa: CASSSQGGNTEAFF
j_call: TRBJ2-7; cdr3_length: 12; d_call: .; v_call: TRBV12-5; cdr3_aa: CASGLDRYEQYF
j_call: TRBJ2-2; cdr3_length: 14; d_call: .; v_call: TRBV6-2/TRBV6-3; cdr3_aa: CASSSEGATGELFF
j_call: TRBJ1-2; cdr3_length: 12; d_call: .; v_call: TRBV20-1; cdr3_aa: CSVTEVAYGYTF
j_call: TRBJ1-5; cdr3_length: 17; d_call: .; v_call: TRBV21-1; cdr3_aa: CASSGSSAQKTNQPQHF
j_call: TRBJ2-1; cdr3_length: 13; d_call: .; v_call: TRBV5-1; cdr3_aa: CASSLGPSDEQFF
j_call: TRBJ1-1; cdr3_length: 17; d_call: .; v_call: TRBV19; cdr3_aa: CASSIPLAHGRNTEAFF
j_call: TRBJ2-5; cdr3_length: 13; d_call: TRBD1; v_call: TRBV5-1; cdr3_aa: CASRRTGGETQYF
j_call: TRBJ2-2; cdr3_length: 18; d_call: TRBD2; v_call: TRBV20-1; cdr3_aa: CSATYSKTSGGAAGELFF
j_call: TRBJ1-5; cdr3_length: 13; d_call: .; v_call: TRBV2; cdr3_aa: CASGNSFNQPQHF
j_call: TRBJ2-7; cdr3_length: 14; d_call: TRBD1; v_call: TRBV3-1; cdr3_aa: CAISQGTGGNEQYF
j_call: TRBJ1-3; cdr3_length: 16; d_call: TRBD1; v_call: TRBV12-3/TRBV12-4; cdr3_aa: CASSFSGQGPGNTIYF
j_call: TRBJ2-7; cdr3_length: 15; d_call: TRBD2; v_call: TRBV29-1; cdr3_aa: CSVTLPPSGRDEQYF
j_call: TRBJ2-7; cdr3_length: 14; d_call: .; v_call: TRBV28; cdr3_aa: CASSRAGLGYEQYF
j_call: TRBJ2-2; cdr3_length: 14; d_call: .; v_call: TRBV4-2; cdr3_aa: CASSQDRGAGELFF
j_call: TRBJ1-2; cdr3_length: 16; d_call: .; v_call: TRBV29-1; cdr3_aa: CSVESGRGADDYGYTF
j_call: TRBJ2-5; cdr3_length: 14; d_call: .; v_call: TRBV29-1; cdr3_aa: CSVSPRQVGETQYF
j_call: TRBJ2-3; cdr3_length: 12; d_call: .; v_call: TRBV2; cdr3_aa: CASKIYTDTQYF
j_call: TRBJ2-7; cdr3_length: 14; d_call: TRBD1; v_call: TRBV20-1; cdr3_aa: CSATLDRASYEQYF
j_call: TRBJ2-5; cdr3_length: 15; d_call: TRBD2; v_call: TRBV9; cdr3_aa: CASSGRTSSQETQYF
j_call: TRBJ1-1; cdr3_length: 13; d_call: .; v_call: TRBV7-2; cdr3_aa: CASSLLRNTEAFF
j_call: TRBJ2-1; cdr3_length: 15; d_call: TRBD2; v_call: TRBV19; cdr3_aa: CASSIGTSSYNEQFF
j_call: TRBJ1-1; cdr3_length: 15; d_call: TRBD1; v_call: TRBV18; cdr3_aa: CASSPSGTGGTEAFF
j_call: TRBJ1-1; cdr3_length: 13; d_call: .; v_call: TRBV2; cdr3_aa: CASIRFGGGRAFF
j_call: TRBJ2-1; cdr3_length: 12; d_call: .; v_call: TRBV29-1; cdr3_aa: CSVRTTYNEQFF
j_call: TRBJ2-1; cdr3_length: 18; d_call: TRBD2; v_call: TRBV4-2; cdr3_aa: CASSQAATGTSAYNEQFF
j_call: TRBJ1-6; cdr3_length: 15; d_call: TRBD1; v_call: TRBV20-1; cdr3_aa: CSASRRQGGNSPLHF
j_call: TRBJ2-1; cdr3_length: 16; d_call: .; v_call: TRBV7-3; cdr3_aa: CASSLEGGEGINEQFF
j_call: TRBJ1-6; cdr3_length: 13; d_call: .; v_call: TRBV5-4; cdr3_aa: CASSFGGESPLHF
j_call: TRBJ2-7; cdr3_length: 14; d_call: .; v_call: TRBV24-1; cdr3_aa: CATPQGGVKNEQYF
j_call: TRBJ2-7; cdr3_length: 16; d_call: .; v_call: TRBV6-2/TRBV6-3; cdr3_aa: CASTPFGARSGHEQYF
j_call: TRBJ1-2; cdr3_length: 14; d_call: .; v_call: TRBV5-1; cdr3_aa: CASSSSWTDGGYTF
j_call: TRBJ1-5; cdr3_length: 12; d_call: .; v_call: TRBV18; cdr3_aa: CASSPENQPQHF
j_call: TRBJ1-3; cdr3_length: 14; d_call: .; v_call: TRBV5-1; cdr3_aa: CASSAGIYGNTIYF
j_call: TRBJ1-6; cdr3_length: 13; d_call: .; v_call: TRBV7-3; cdr3_aa: CASSLEGGSPLHF
j_call: TRBJ2-1; cdr3_length: 15; d_call: TRBD2; v_call: TRBV20-1; cdr3_aa: CSASDSGGASYEQFF
j_call: TRBJ2-7; cdr3_length: 12; d_call: .; v_call: TRBV20-1; cdr3_aa: CSASMGQGEQYF
j_call: TRBJ2-5; cdr3_length: 14; d_call: .; v_call: TRBV11-2; cdr3_aa: CASSLITSRETQYF
j_call: TRBJ2-7; cdr3_length: 14; d_call: TRBD2; v_call: TRBV20-1; cdr3_aa: CSASLAGGTGEQYF